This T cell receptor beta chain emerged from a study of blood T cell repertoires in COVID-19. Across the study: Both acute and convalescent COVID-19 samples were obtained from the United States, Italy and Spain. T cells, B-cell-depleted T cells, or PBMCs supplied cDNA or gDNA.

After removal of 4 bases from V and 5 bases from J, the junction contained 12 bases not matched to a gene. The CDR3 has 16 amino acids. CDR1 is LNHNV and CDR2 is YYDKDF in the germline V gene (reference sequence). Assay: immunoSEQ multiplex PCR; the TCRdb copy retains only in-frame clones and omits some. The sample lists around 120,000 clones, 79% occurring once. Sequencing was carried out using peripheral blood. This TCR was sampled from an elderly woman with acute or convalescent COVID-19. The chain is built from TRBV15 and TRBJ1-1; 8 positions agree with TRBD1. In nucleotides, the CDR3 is TGTGCCACCAGCAATAAAACTTGGACAGGGAAAACTGAAGCTTTCTTT. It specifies CATSNKTWTGKTEAFF.